This T cell receptor (beta chain) was found in a study of T cell responses to AZD1222 COVID-19 vaccine (dated by TCRdb to the early 2020s). In terms of the full investigation: AZD1222 recipients given second doses at about 4 weeks or at about 12 weeks were pooled, since spike-specific TCR depth and breadth were not found to differ between the two schedules. Enrollment into the trials was organized by age into subgroups of 18-55, 56-69 and 70-plus years, and those subgroups contained roughly 140, 27 and 60 TCR-sequenced participants, respectively. A total of about 230 trial participants underwent TCR sequencing, of whom nearly 210 received two doses of AZD1222 and 26 received two doses of the MenACWY control vaccine.

CDR1 SGHAT and CDR2 FQDESV were looked up in the germline V gene (reference sequence). V is pruned by 6 bases and J by 8 bases, leaving 14 bases of the junction without a gene match. The CDR3 sequence holds 16 residues, the cysteine and phenylalanine included. The kept DNA is CDR3 alone, 48 bases in frame from the first base. As regards this clone: The antigen this receptor binds is unknown. No much larger clone is present one base from it, and per-base qualities are unavailable.

General conclusions and limits of the study: Reportedly, close to half of the unique spike-specific TCRs recognized epitopes lying outside the regions that are mutated in the B.1.351 and B.1.1.7 variants. After two AZD1222 doses, spike-specific TCR breadth and depth were significantly higher than at day 0 and than in MenACWY recipients. Most participants were white British and females outnumbered males, and the authors suggested that clonal diversity may have been underestimated. The 56-69-year group was small, and its depth increase did not reach significance, likely because of low power. CD4 TCRs associated with the vaccine covered the entire spike protein, and the dominant responses were in regions 160-218 and 743-854. Conclusions about previously exposed vaccinees are limited because only six or seven AZD1222 recipients were SARS-CoV-2 seropositive at baseline. Because no day 14 peak-response samples were available, the repertoires could be characterized only after the peak T cell response.

The CDR3 regions of human TCRbeta chains were analyzed by immunosequencing. In the original analysis: TCRs in the repertoires were compared against a reference library of SARS-CoV-2-specific TCRs that had been generated with the MIRA antigen-specificity platform. Breadth was defined as the fraction of unique TCRs that were SARS-CoV-2-associated, and depth was defined as the fraction of total T cells that were SARS-CoV-2-associated. Each spike-specific TCR was assigned to its reactive spike region and to a CD4 or CD8 class using the MIRA data. Log10-transformed breadth and depth values were compared by one-way ANOVA with Sidak's multiple comparisons tests. Entries here come from immuneACCESS through TCRdb and include only in-frame sequences with V and J called. Some clones fail to appear in such tables; in the studies checked, an unresolved V gene covers under half of the shortfall, and the cause of the remainder is unknown. The D gene and trimming were derived from the DNA, and the V and J assignments and clone size from that table. Within this sample are 95,000 to 150,000 clones, with approximately 89% of them counted one time only. The ten top clones hold less than 6% of the sample.

What the time point label conveys for this sample: baseline before first vaccination. Vaccinee samples came from UK trials COV001 and COV002, including a single-blind randomized controlled phase 2/3 trial of AZD1222 (ChAdOx1 nCoV-19) in healthy adults. For TCRbeta chain sequencing, PBMC samples were collected from trial participants at day 0 and at day 28 after the second dose. This specimen was peripheral blood, taken on day 0 of AZD1222 vaccination. This chain is built from TRBV11-1 and TRBJ2-1, and TRBD1 matches 9 of the central bases. The TCR sequence derives from an adult in good health. This receptor carries the CDR3 CASSFGQGTEGDEQFF. The DNA is as follows: TGTGCCAGCAGTTTCGGACAGGGGACGGAAGGGGATGAGCAGTTCTTC.